These 24 T cell receptor beta chains were sequenced from one sample in a study of blood T cell repertoires in COVID-19. TCRdb's copy holds only in-frame clones and misses some; the assay was immunoSEQ multiplex PCR. The table includes some 63,000 clones, 85% detected once. The sequencing sample was made of peripheral blood. These TCRs come from a human donor in a cohort sampled during active COVID-19.

The V gene is TRBV6-4, the J gene TRBJ1-5, with 8 bases aligning to TRBD1. Germline-derived CDR1 and CDR2 are MRHNA and SNTAGT. CDR3 length: 14 residues. V shed 7 bases and J 7 bases; nucleotides not matched to a gene: 9. CDR3 DNA sequence: TGTGCCAGCACTCTCGAGGCAGGGGGCCAGCCCCAGCATTTT. This codes for CASTLEAGGQPQHF.

This chain connects TRBV10-3 to TRBJ2-7, with D maybe TRBD1 (6 bases). Germline V gene lookup returns CDR1 ENHRY and CDR2 SYGVKD. CDR3 size: 14 residues. V was cut by 6 bases and J by 3 bases, with 15 bases left in between. In DNA form, the CDR3 reads TGTGCCATCAGCGACCAATCACAGGGCTACGAGCAGTACTTC. It specifies CAISDQSQGYEQYF.

The CDR3 region is CASSPPLLAARELFF. The CDR3 coding sequence is TGTGCCAGCAGCCCCCCTTTACTAGCGGCGCGAGAGCTGTTTTTT. The chain uses TRBV3-1 (or the pseudogene TRBV3-2) and TRBJ2-2; 8 nucleotides match TRBD2. Germline assignment: CDR1 LGHDT and CDR2 YNNKEL (reference sequence). The CDR3 spans 15 residues. V gave up 4 bases and J gave up 11 bases; unmatched junction bases: 12.

This chain joins TRBV6-6 and TRBJ2-5; 10 nucleotides align to TRBD1. In germline, CDR1 is MNHNY, CDR2 SVGAGI (reference sequence). The CDR3 is made up of 15 amino acids. The junction had 7 bases not matched to a gene; V was cut back by 4 bases and J by 5 bases. CDR3 sequence: CASSFGQGGLETQYF. The CDR3, as DNA: TGTGCCAGCAGTTTTGGACAGGGGGGTTTGGAGACCCAGTACTTC.

Written as DNA, the CDR3 is TGTGCCAGCAGTTTGGGGGGGAAGGTGGGTCGGACCCAGTACTTC. This sequence encodes CASSLGGKVGRTQYF. The chain combines TRBV6-5 with TRBJ2-5; 7 bases line up with TRBD2. V was clipped by 4 bases and J by 7 bases; unmatched bases: 12. Germline V gene data show CDR1 as MNHEY and CDR2 as SVGAGI. CDR3 length: 15 amino acids.

CDR3 amino acids: CASSTGAYSGNTIYF. In nucleotides, the CDR3 is TGTGCCAGTAGTACAGGGGCTTACTCTGGAAACACCATATATTTT. This chain uses TRBV19 with TRBJ1-3; a possible D gene is TRBD1 (6 bases). The V and J ends lost 4 bases and 0 bases respectively, with 10 bases between them. The CDR3 loop spans 15 amino acids. Germline V CDR1 and CDR2: LNHDA, SQIVND (reference sequence).

V gene TRBV6-2 or TRBV6-3 combines with J gene TRBJ1-1; D is unresolved. This CDR3 spans 13 amino acids. CDR1 is MNHEY and CDR2 is SVGEGT in the germline V gene. The V and J ends lost 2 bases and 4 bases respectively, with 8 bases between them. CDR3 coding DNA: TGTGCCAGCAGTTACCAGGAATTCACTGAAGCTTTCTTT. Translating gives CASSYQEFTEAFF.

The chain couples TRBV18 to TRBJ2-1; TRBD1 agrees at 7 bases. The CDR3 is 15 residues long. V was clipped by 4 bases and J by 3 bases; unmatched bases: 6. Germline assignment: CDR1 KGHSH and CDR2 LQKENI. The CDR3 DNA sequence: TGTGCCAGCTCACAACGGGACAGCCTCTACAATGAGCAGTTCTTC. Amino acids: CASSQRDSLYNEQFF.

The chain couples TRBV18 to TRBJ1-1; 8 bases are shared with TRBD1. This CDR3 has 14 amino acids. Germline values: CDR1 KGHSH, CDR2 LQKENI. V was pared by 3 bases and J by 4 bases, with 4 bases of the junction left unmatched. The chain's CDR3 is CASSPSQGVTEAFF. The CDR3 nucleotides read TGTGCCAGCTCACCCTCACAGGGGGTCACTGAAGCTTTCTTT. Filled out from reference TRBV18 and TRBJ1-1, the complete variable domain reads NAGVMQNPRHLVRRRGQEARLRCSPMKGHSHVYWYRQLPEEGLKFMVYLQKENIIDESGMPKERFSAEFPKEGPSILRIQQVVRGDSAAYFCASSPSQGVTEAFFGQGTRLTVV.

V usage is TRBV10-1 and J usage is TRBJ2-1; perhaps TRBD2 as D (7 bases). The CDR3 loop spans 15 amino acids. Germline assignment: CDR1 WNHNN and CDR2 SYGVQD (reference sequence). V was pared by 6 bases and J by 7 bases, with 19 bases between. The CDR3 coding sequence is TGCGCCAGCAGCTTAGGGGGGGCGTCGGTTAATGAGCAGTTCTTC. Its translation is CASSLGGASVNEQFF.

The gene calls are TRBV6-2 or TRBV6-3 and TRBJ2-1; D might be TRBD2 (7 bases). CDR1 and CDR2 (germline): MNHEY, SVGEGT. Trimming cost V 0 bases and J 5 bases, with 14 bases left between them. The CDR3 spans 16 residues. The CDR3 bases are TGTGCCAGCAGTTACTCGATGGCGGGGGCGGACAATGAGCAGTTCTTC. Protein: CASSYSMAGADNEQFF.

The chain couples TRBV6-6 to TRBJ2-7; 11 bases are a match to TRBD2. The CDR3 covers 15 residues. The V gene end was trimmed by 4 bases and the J gene end by 3 bases; junction bases not matched to a gene: 5. Germline V CDR1 and CDR2: MNHNY, SVGAGI (reference sequence). The CDR3 DNA sequence: TGTGCCAGCAGTTTGGGACTAGCGGCAATCTACGAGCAGTACTTC. Translated: CASSLGLAAIYEQYF.

This clone was seen at least ten times. The chain is built from TRBV2 and TRBJ1-6; D perhaps matches TRBD1 (6 bases). Germline CDR1 SNHLY, CDR2 FYNNEI. Trimming pared 6 bases from V and 2 bases from J, leaving 14 bases between. The CDR3 sequence is 16 residues long. For the CDR3, the DNA is TGTGCCAGCAGGGAAACAGGGTTAACCTATAATTCACCCCTCCACTTT. Translated: CASRETGLTYNSPLHF.

This chain connects TRBV6-5 to TRBJ1-3; D is possibly TRBD1 (6 bases). Trimming shortened V by 4 bases and J by 0 bases, and 10 bases separated the two germline ends. The CDR3 contains 15 residues. Germline values: CDR1 MNHEY, CDR2 SVGAGI. This chain's CDR3 is CASSLRDTSGNTIYF. CDR3 nucleotide sequence: TGTGCCAGCAGTTTAAGGGACACCTCTGGAAACACCATATATTTT.

The CDR3 sequence: CASTPDRAAEAFF. The CDR3 region has the DNA TGTGCCAGCACCCCGGACAGGGCCGCTGAAGCTTTCTTT. The chain uses TRBV11-3 and TRBJ1-1, with 8 bases lining up with TRBD1. The CDR3 runs 13 residues. Germline lookup yields CDR1 SGHNT and CDR2 YENEEA. V shed 7 bases, J shed 6 bases, and the junction held 7 bases outside the gene matches.

The genes are TRBV9 and TRBJ2-3, with 9 bases lining up with TRBD2. The CDR3 is 15 residues long. V shed 4 bases, J shed 4 bases, and the junction held 7 bases outside the gene matches. CDR1 is SGDLS, CDR2 YYNGEE, per germline. Here the CDR3 reads CASSSRGGTADTQYF. CDR3 DNA: TGTGCCAGCAGCTCGCGGGGGGGCACGGCAGATACGCAGTATTTT.

CDR3 sequence reads: CASRGLAETQYF. CDR3 DNA sequence: TGTGCCAGCAGAGGACTGGCTGAGACCCAGTACTTC. J is TRBJ2-5 and V is TRBV6-5; a possible D gene is TRBD2 (5 bases). V shed 6 bases and J shed 5 bases, with 10 bases lying between them. Germline-derived CDR1 and CDR2 are MNHEY and SVGAGI. The CDR3 loop spans 12 amino acids.

The rearrangement joins TRBV7-2 to TRBJ2-2; the D is unclear. V was trimmed by 5 bases and J by 5 bases, leaving 12 bases between them. Germline CDR1 and CDR2: SGHTA and FQGNSA. The CDR3 extends over 14 amino acids. CDR3 bases: TGTGCCAGCAGCCCCGACTCGAGGACCGGGGAGCTGTTTTTT. Amino acid sequence: CASSPDSRTGELFF.

V usage is TRBV7-8 and J usage is TRBJ2-1; TRBD2 aligns across 8 bases. The CDR3 has 20 residues. Germline lookup yields CDR1 SGHVS and CDR2 FQNEAQ. After removal of 4 bases from V and 3 bases from J, the junction contained 20 bases not matched to a gene. The CDR3 bases are TGTGCCAGCAGCTCCAGCCTGGGCTGGCGGGGGGCCCTCGGCTACAATGAGCAGTTCTTC. Amino acid sequence: CASSSSLGWRGALGYNEQFF.

The chain is built from TRBV4-3 and TRBJ2-5; 10 bases agree with TRBD1. J lost 5 bases, V lost 4 bases, and 10 bases had no gene match. Germline-derived CDR1 and CDR2 are LGHNA and YSLEER. The CDR3 is 16 amino acids. CDR3 sequence (DNA): TGCGCCAGCAGCCTGGGACAGGGGACCCCTTCTGAGACCCAGTACTTC. This codes for CASSLGQGTPSETQYF.

The gene calls are TRBV3-1 (or the pseudogene TRBV3-2) and TRBJ2-2, with 8 bases matching TRBD2. V shed 1 base and J 3 bases; nucleotides not matched to a gene: 4. The CDR3 contains 16 residues. CDR1 is LGHDT and CDR2 is YNNKEL in the germline V gene (reference sequence). CDR3 amino acids: CASSQVGGAHTGELFF. Here the CDR3 DNA reads TGTGCCAGCAGCCAAGTCGGGGGGGCTCACACCGGGGAGCTGTTTTTT.

The rearrangement links TRBV11-3 to TRBJ2-7; maybe TRBD2 (5 bases). V dropped 5 bases and J dropped 2 bases, with 16 bases sitting between them. This CDR3 region has 15 residues. Germline CDR1 is SGHNT and CDR2 is YENEEA. The CDR3 coding sequence is TGTGCCAGCAGCCCAGCTATACAGCGGACCTACGAGCAGTACTTC. Residues: CASSPAIQRTYEQYF.

The gene calls are TRBV7-9 and TRBJ1-2; D might be TRBD1 (5 bases). V was clipped by 5 bases and J by 2 bases, with 18 bases between them. The CDR3 runs 16 residues. Germline CDR1 is SEHNR and CDR2 is FQNEAQ (reference sequence). The CDR3 nucleotides are TGTGCCAGCAGCCCCGGGGGGGGGAATAAGAACTATGGCTACACCTTC. Protein: CASSPGGGNKNYGYTF.

This clone was recorded a few times. In the same sample, other DNA sequences code for this CDR3. This sequence joins TRBV18 and TRBJ1-6; maybe TRBD1 (5 bases). The CDR3 has 14 amino acids. Looked up from germline, CDR1 is KGHSH and CDR2 is LQKENI. V was trimmed by 3 bases and J by 8 bases, leaving 11 bases between them. The CDR3, as DNA: TGTGCCAGCTCACCGGGGGGGACTTATTCACCCCTCCACTTT. This gives the protein CASSPGGTYSPLHF.